These 14 T cell receptor beta chains share one sample of origin, sequenced in a study of brain T cells in children with intractable seizures. Clones were read by immunoSEQ multiplex PCR, and TCRdb kept only the in-frame ones, dropping some. The sample shows tens of thousands of clones, more than 75% of them seen only once. The sequencing used peripheral blood, collected at surgery. The receptor set was obtained from a girl aged 2-10 years with Rasmussen encephalitis and intractable seizures.

This chain's CDR3 is CASGVGTDTQYF. For the CDR3, the DNA is TGTGCCAGCGGCGTGGGGACAGATACGCAGTATTTT. The J gene is TRBJ2-3, the V gene TRBV28; D gene ambiguous. The CDR3 spans 12 residues. CDR1 is MDHEN, CDR2 SYDVKM, per germline. Trimming removed 8 bases at V and 3 bases at J, with 9 bases between.

This clone showed up just a few times. The V call is TRBV6-1, the J call TRBJ1-5; D call uncertain. Germline V gene lookup returns CDR1 MNHNS and CDR2 SASEGT. V lost 2 bases to trimming and J lost 7 bases, with 21 bases between them. The CDR3 is 17 amino acids. CDR3 loop: CASSEKRGRSARQPQHF. The CDR3 DNA follows: TGTGCCAGCAGTGAAAAAAGAGGAAGGTCAGCAAGGCAGCCCCAGCATTTT.

This clone was picked up one time. The rearrangement joins TRBV20-1 to TRBJ1-2; no definite D call. The CDR3 sequence is 14 residues long. Trimming removed 3 bases at V and 2 bases at J, with 13 bases between. Germline loops: CDR1 DFQATT, CDR2 SNEGSKA (reference sequence). CDR3 residues: CSASLSAPNYGYTF. The CDR3 coding sequence is TGCAGTGCTAGTCTGTCAGCCCCCAACTATGGCTACACCTTC.

The gene calls are TRBV6-5 and TRBJ2-7, with D maybe TRBD2 (5 bases). The CDR3 runs to 11 residues. The V end lost 0 bases, the J end lost 10 bases, and 7 bases lay between the germline ends. The V gene's germline CDR1 is MNHEY and CDR2 SVGAGI. The CDR3 reads CASSYSGDQYF. The CDR3 DNA reads TGTGCCAGCAGTTACTCGGGAGATCAGTACTTC.

This clone was detected only a few times. The chain employs TRBV5-6 and TRBJ2-5; TRBD1 is a possible D gene (5 bases). The V and J ends lost 0 bases and 5 bases respectively, with 11 bases between them. CDR1 is SGHDT and CDR2 is YYEEEE in the germline V gene. This CDR3 has 14 residues. Written as DNA, the CDR3 is TGTGCCAGCAGCTTGGGCAGGGAATCGGAGACCCAGTACTTC. It is translated as CASSLGRESETQYF. Based on the CDR3 plus reference TRBV5-6 and TRBJ2-5, the full variable domain is DAGVTQSPTHLIKTRGQQVTLRCSPKSGHDTVSWYQQALGQGPQFIFQYYEEEERQRGNFPDRFSGHQFPNYSSELNVNALLLGDSALYLCASSLGRESETQYFGPGTRLLVL.

The chain combines TRBV6-6 with TRBJ2-3; tentatively, D is TRBD1 (6 bases). Germline V lookup: CDR1 MNHNY, CDR2 SVGAGI (reference sequence). Trimming took 4 bases from V and 2 from J, leaving 10 bases between them. This CDR3 has 14 amino acids. CDR3 bases: TGTGCCAGCAGTTTTACAGGGTACACAGATACGCAGTATTTT. This gives the protein CASSFTGYTDTQYF.

The chain couples TRBV19 to TRBJ2-5; D remains unclear. CDR3 size: 16 residues. Germline lookup yields CDR1 LNHDA and CDR2 SQIVND (reference sequence). V was clipped by 2 bases and J by 3 bases, with 16 bases between them. CDR3 residues: CASSIRFATKEETQYF. DNA for the CDR3: TGTGCCAGTAGTATACGGTTTGCTACCAAAGAAGAGACCCAGTACTTC.

The V and J genes are TRBV29-1 and TRBJ2-1; weak D call: TRBD1 (5 bases). The length of the CDR3 is 12 residues. V shed 8 bases and J shed 0 bases, with 8 bases lying between them. From germline, CDR1 is SQVTM and CDR2 ANQGSEA. The DNA for the CDR3 is TGCAGCTGCAGGGTCTCCTACAATGAGCAGTTCTTC. The encoded protein is CSCRVSYNEQFF.

This rearrangement joins TRBV5-6 to TRBJ2-7; TRBD2 matches 11 bases. The CDR3 loop spans 16 amino acids. Trimming took 0 bases from V and 6 from J; bases not matched to a gene: 8. Germline values: CDR1 SGHDT, CDR2 YYEEEE. As DNA, the CDR3 is TGTGCCAGCAGCTTGGAAGGTAGCGGGAGGGTGAGCGAGCAGTACTTC. It specifies CASSLEGSGRVSEQYF.

As to this clone: Other nucleotide sequences in the sample specify the same CDR3. The rearrangement links TRBV5-4 to TRBJ1-1; D ambiguous. Germline lookup yields CDR1 SGHNT and CDR2 YYREEE (reference sequence). Trimming took off 0 bases at V and 0 bases at J, with 6 bases between the two ends. This CDR3 has 14 residues. CDR3 amino acids: CASSLVGLNTEAFF. Here the CDR3 DNA reads TGTGCCAGCAGCTTGGTTGGTTTGAACACTGAAGCTTTCTTT.

The V and J genes are TRBV28 and TRBJ1-3; perhaps TRBD1 as D (5 bases). Per germline, CDR1 MDHEN and CDR2 SYDVKM. This CDR3 spans 14 amino acids. With 6 bases removed from V and 8 bases from J, the gap between germline ends came to 17 bases. The CDR3: CASRRPGGGYTIYF. The DNA for the CDR3 is TGTGCCAGCAGAAGGCCGGGGGGAGGATACACCATATATTTT.

This chain uses TRBV27 with TRBJ1-6; D not certain. This CDR3 comprises 10 residues. Germline V gives CDR1 MNHEY, CDR2 SMNVEV (reference sequence). The V gene lost 8 bases and the J gene lost 14 bases, with 10 bases spanning the gap. CDR3 region: CASGNKALHF. The CDR3 bases are TGTGCCAGCGGTAATAAAGCCCTCCACTTT.

V usage is TRBV6-5 and J usage is TRBJ1-2; D is undetermined. Trimming removed 5 bases at V and 8 bases at J, with 15 bases between. CDR3 length: 13 residues. Germline CDR1 MNHEY, CDR2 SVGAGI. The CDR3 DNA sequence: TGTGCCAGCAGTCGGACGGACCTGGGGGGCTACACCTTC. It yields the protein CASSRTDLGGYTF.

This chain uses TRBV30 with TRBJ2-6; maybe TRBD1 (6 bases). Trimming stripped 1 base from V and 2 bases from J, with 9 bases between. Germline CDR1 GTSNPN, CDR2 SVGIG (reference sequence). This CDR3 comprises 15 residues. The CDR3 protein is CAWSAPGAGANVLTF. The DNA of the CDR3 is TGTGCCTGGAGTGCCCCAGGGGCTGGGGCCAACGTCCTGACTTTC.